Below, 13 T cell receptor beta chains from the same sample are listed, as sequenced in a study of control samples from healthy donors and cancer patients. Assay: immunoSEQ multiplex PCR; the TCRdb copy retains only in-frame clones and omits some. The sample carries under 70,000 clones, just over 90% recorded once. The sample was PBMCs. The receptors come from a woman in her forties or fifties with colorectal cancer.

The chain recombines TRBV27 with TRBJ2-3; D might be TRBD1 (6 bases). Germline CDR1 reads MNHEY; CDR2 reads SMNVEV (reference sequence). The CDR3 extends over 13 amino acids. V was pared by 6 bases and J by 10 bases, with 17 bases between. The DNA for the CDR3 is TGTGCCAGCAGAGCAGGGGCCGGAGTTTCGCAGTATTTT. Its protein is CASRAGAGVSQYF.

This chain joins TRBV6-1 and TRBJ2-5; 11 positions match TRBD2. This CDR3 contains 16 residues. The V and J ends lost 1 base and 4 bases, in that order; junction bases with no gene match: 5. Germline V gene data show CDR1 as MNHNS and CDR2 as SASEGT. The CDR3 region is CASSEGLAGTPETQYF. In DNA form, the CDR3 reads TGTGCCAGCAGTGAAGGACTAGCGGGAACACCAGAGACCCAGTACTTC.

The chain combines TRBV28 with TRBJ2-5; D is uncertain. The V gene lost 5 bases and the J gene lost 0 bases, with 4 bases spanning the gap. Germline V CDR1 and CDR2: MDHEN, SYDVKM. This CDR3 region has 12 residues. CDR3 DNA: TGTGCCAGCAGTAACTACCAAGAGACCCAGTACTTC. This sequence encodes CASSNYQETQYF.

V usage is TRBV19 and J usage is TRBJ1-4; D not certain. CDR3 length: 13 residues. The V end lost 7 bases, the J end lost 8 bases, and 14 bases lay between the germline ends. The germline V gene has CDR1 LNHDA and CDR2 SQIVND (reference sequence). The CDR3 here is CASTGSHGEKLFF. The DNA for the CDR3 is TGTGCCAGTACGGGCAGTCACGGCGAAAAACTGTTTTTT.

The rearrangement links TRBV10-1 to TRBJ2-1; D perhaps matches TRBD2 (5 bases). The CDR3 spans 14 residues. Germline lookup yields CDR1 WNHNN and CDR2 SYGVQD (reference sequence). The ends were cut back, 4 bases at V and 1 base at J, with 8 bases in the middle. In nucleotides, the CDR3 is TGCGCCAGCAGTGCTACGGGGTCCTACAATGAGCAGTTCTTC. This sequence encodes CASSATGSYNEQFF.

The rearrangement links TRBV9 to TRBJ2-5; 7 nucleotides agree with TRBD2. CDR1 SGDLS and CDR2 YYNGEE come from the germline V gene. This CDR3 has 15 amino acids. The V segment lost 0 bases and the J segment 4 bases; nucleotides outside the gene matches: 6. The CDR3 reads CASSVGDGGGETQYF. As DNA, the CDR3 is TGTGCCAGCAGCGTAGGAGACGGCGGGGGAGAGACCCAGTACTTC.

This clone was seen only once. The rearrangement links TRBV20-1 to TRBJ2-1, with 7 bases identical to TRBD2. V shed 3 bases, J shed 7 bases, and the junction held 3 bases outside the gene matches. CDR3 length: 12 amino acids. CDR1 DFQATT and CDR2 SNEGSKA come from the germline V gene (reference sequence). CDR3 in amino acids: CSASRGENEQFF. The DNA for the CDR3 is TGCAGTGCTAGTCGGGGGGAGAATGAGCAGTTCTTC.

The V and J genes are TRBV6-1 and TRBJ1-5; D is undetermined. This CDR3 spans 15 amino acids. Trimming took off 1 base at V and 3 bases at J, with 10 bases between the two ends. Germline V gives CDR1 MNHNS, CDR2 SASEGT. The CDR3 region has the DNA TGTGCCAGCAGTGAAGTAACGGATTACAATCAGCCCCAGCATTTT. This codes for CASSEVTDYNQPQHF.

J is TRBJ2-3 and V is TRBV5-4; TRBD2 matches 9 bases. V shed 0 bases and J 6 bases; nucleotides not matched to a gene: 17. The CDR3 is 19 amino acids. The germline V gene has CDR1 SGHNT and CDR2 YYREEE (reference sequence). This CDR3 reads CASSLAIGRGGLDGDTQYF. The CDR3 bases are TGTGCCAGCAGCTTGGCGATTGGGCGGGGGGGCCTCGACGGTGATACGCAGTATTTT. Supplemented by reference TRBV5-4 and TRBJ2-3, the full variable domain reads ETGVTQSPTHLIKTRGQQVTLRCSSQSGHNTVSWYQQALGQGPQFIFQYYREEENGRGNFPPRFSGLQFPNYSSELNVNALELDDSALYLCASSLAIGRGGLDGDTQYFGPGTRLTVL.

This clone has a handful of counts. The V call is TRBV21-1, the J call TRBJ1-6. TRBV21-1 is a pseudogene. The CDR3 totals 13 residues. CDR3 sequence: CASSKQGGSPLHF. The CDR3 DNA reads as TGTGCCAGCAGCAAGCAGGGAGGCTCACCCCTCCACTTT.

V gene TRBV19 combines with J gene TRBJ2-1; D possibly corresponds to TRBD1 (6 bases). The CDR3 is made up of 16 amino acids. V shed 3 bases and J shed 5 bases, with 17 bases lying between them. Germline-derived CDR1 and CDR2 are LNHDA and SQIVND (reference sequence). CDR3 region: CASSMKGVAPHNEQFF. CDR3 nucleotide sequence: TGTGCCAGTAGTATGAAGGGGGTAGCCCCACACAATGAGCAGTTCTTC.

This chain uses TRBV5-5 with TRBJ1-2; D is undetermined. Germline V gene sequence: CDR1 SGHKS, CDR2 YYEKEE (reference sequence). This CDR3 spans 15 amino acids. V shed 2 bases and J shed 0 bases, with 11 bases lying between them. The DNA for the CDR3 is TGTGCCAGCAGCTTAGGCAGCGGAGCTAACTATGGCTACACCTTC. Protein product: CASSLGSGANYGYTF. Using reference TRBV5-5 and TRBJ1-2 for the parts outside the CDR3, the full variable domain is DAGVTQSPTHLIKTRGQQVTLRCSPISGHKSVSWYQQVLGQGPQFIFQYYEKEERGRGNFPDRFSARQFPNYSSELNVNALLLGDSALYLCASSLGSGANYGYTFGSGTRLTVV.

This chain links TRBV15 with TRBJ1-2; D is unresolved. Germline V gene lookup returns CDR1 LNHNV and CDR2 YYDKDF (reference sequence). Trimming stripped 1 base from V and 7 bases from J, with 7 bases between. CDR3 length: 12 residues. CDR3 in DNA: TGTGCCACCAGCAGAGGGGCGAGTGGCTACACCTTC. It codes for CATSRGASGYTF.